The 19 T cell receptor beta chains listed next were all sequenced from one sample in a study of cytomegalovirus exposure and HLA in healthy donors. With 60 Vbeta and 13 Jbeta primers, the PCR was carried out. The protocol was immunoSEQ multiplex PCR, while the TCRdb copy is restricted to in-frame clones and leaves out a portion. In the table there are about 180,000 clones, roughly 82% of which are singletons. Sample: PBMCs. The receptors come from a man aged 40-55 years in good health and CMV-seronegative.

The CDR3 region has the DNA TGTGCCAGCAGTGAATTTCGTTTAAGGAGAATGAACTATGGCTACACCTTC. This sequence encodes CASSEFRLRRMNYGYTF. V is TRBV6-1 and J is TRBJ1-2, with no clear D. In germline, CDR1 is MNHNS, CDR2 SASEGT. V dropped 2 bases and J dropped 2 bases, with 18 bases sitting between them. CDR3 size: 17 residues.

The chain joins TRBV7-8 to TRBJ1-5; the D gene is possibly TRBD1 (6 bases). This CDR3 comprises 15 residues. Per the germline V gene, CDR1 is SGHVS and CDR2 is FQNEAQ. V dropped 4 bases and J dropped 5 bases, with 15 bases sitting between them. DNA for the CDR3: TGTGCCAGCAGCTGGACAGCGACCAGAGATCAGCCCCAGCATTTT. Amino acids: CASSWTATRDQPQHF.

The V gene is TRBV15, the J gene TRBJ1-4, with 7 bases lining up with TRBD1. V was clipped by 4 bases and J by 4 bases; unmatched bases: 6. From germline, CDR1 is LNHNV and CDR2 YYDKDF (reference sequence). This CDR3 comprises 15 residues. The CDR3 DNA is TGTGCCACCAGCACAGACAGGGTTTTTAATGAAAAACTGTTTTTT. It encodes CATSTDRVFNEKLFF.

V gene TRBV28 combines with J gene TRBJ2-1, with 13 nucleotides matching TRBD2. Germline V gene sequence: CDR1 MDHEN, CDR2 SYDVKM. The CDR3 runs 15 residues. V dropped 3 bases and J dropped 9; count of bases not matched to a gene: 5. The CDR3 bases are TGTGCCAGCAGTTTTACTAGCGGGAGGGTTGGTGAGCAGTTCTTC. This encodes CASSFTSGRVGEQFF.

This sequence joins TRBV30 and TRBJ2-5; TRBD2 agrees at 9 bases. Germline lookup yields CDR1 GTSNPN and CDR2 SVGIG (reference sequence). The CDR3 runs to 14 residues. J lost 5 bases, V lost 1 base, and 5 bases had no gene match. CDR3: CAWSGSGRRETQYF. The CDR3 bases are TGTGCCTGGAGTGGTAGCGGGAGAAGGGAGACCCAGTACTTC.

The chain employs TRBV5-1 and TRBJ2-7, with TRBD1 as a possible D gene (6 bases). Germline loops: CDR1 SGHRS, CDR2 YFSETQ. The CDR3 consists of 15 residues. V lost 0 bases and J 1 base, leaving 11 bases between the germline ends. CDR3 protein: CASSLVGRGSYEQYF. CDR3 in DNA: TGCGCCAGCAGCTTGGTTGGCAGGGGATCCTACGAGCAGTACTTC.

This chain uses TRBV9 with TRBJ1-2; TRBD1 matches 11 bases. CDR3 size: 17 residues. Germline CDR1 and CDR2: SGDLS and YYNGEE. With 3 bases clipped from V and 0 bases from J, the junction kept 7 bases outside the gene matches. The CDR3 sequence: CASSAGDRGFANYGYTF. CDR3 in DNA: TGTGCCAGCAGCGCTGGGGACAGGGGGTTTGCTAACTATGGCTACACCTTC.

The chain links TRBV7-2 to TRBJ2-3; 12 bases match TRBD2. Germline CDR1 reads SGHTA; CDR2 reads FQGNSA. The V gene end was trimmed by 5 bases and the J gene end by 4 bases; junction bases not matched to a gene: 7. CDR3 length: 16 residues. The CDR3 reads CASSLRLAGVADTQYF. CDR3 DNA: TGTGCCAGCAGCCTGAGACTAGCGGGGGTGGCAGATACGCAGTATTTT.

The genes are TRBV7-3 and TRBJ2-3; no definite D call. V lost 3 bases and J 3 bases, leaving 13 bases between the germline ends. CDR3 length: 15 residues. Germline V gene data show CDR1 as SGHTA and CDR2 as FQGTGA. The CDR3 DNA reads TGTGCCAGCAGCTTCCGAGGTGGTAGGACAGATACGCAGTATTTT. Amino acid sequence: CASSFRGGRTDTQYF.

The rearrangement uses TRBV4-1 and TRBJ2-6, with D maybe TRBD1 (5 bases). Germline lookup yields CDR1 MGHRA and CDR2 YSYEKL. V lost 0 bases and J lost 4, with 16 bases in between. The CDR3 has 18 amino acids. The CDR3 nucleotides read TGCGCCAGCAGCCAAGATTTTGGGGCAGGCACCGGGGCCAACGTCCTGACTTTC. Protein product: CASSQDFGAGTGANVLTF.

The chain employs TRBV4-3 and TRBJ2-5; a weak D match, TRBD2 (6 bases). This CDR3 spans 17 amino acids. Germline lookup yields CDR1 LGHNA and CDR2 YSLEER. V shed 0 bases and J shed 0 bases, with 14 bases lying between them. In DNA form, the CDR3 reads TGCGCCAGCAGCCAAGAGGGCAGCGGGTCCAACCAAGAGACCCAGTACTTC. It translates to CASSQEGSGSNQETQYF.

The genes are TRBV15 and TRBJ2-7, with a tentative D call TRBD1 (5 bases). Per germline, CDR1 LNHNV and CDR2 YYDKDF (reference sequence). The CDR3 is 13 residues long. V shed 5 bases and J shed 4 bases, with 12 bases lying between them. The CDR3 sequence is CATSGRVSYEQYF. The CDR3 coding sequence is TGTGCCACCAGCGGCAGGGTTTCTTACGAGCAGTACTTC.

The chain is built from TRBV30 and TRBJ2-7; 13 bases fit TRBD2. The CDR3 spans 13 residues. Germline trimming cut 6 bases from V and 3 bases from J; bases unmatched to any gene: 2. Per the germline V gene, CDR1 is GTSNPN and CDR2 is SVGIG (reference sequence). CDR3 sequence reads: CACRLAGGYEQYF. The CDR3 DNA sequence: TGTGCCTGCCGACTAGCGGGGGGCTACGAGCAGTACTTC.

The CDR3 region has the DNA TGCGCCAGCAGCTTGGAAGGGACAGGATCCAACTATGGCTACACCTTC. This codes for CASSLEGTGSNYGYTF. V gene TRBV5-1 combines with J gene TRBJ1-2, with 8 positions matching TRBD1. The CDR3 is made up of 16 amino acids. The trim removed 0 bases at V and 2 bases at J, leaving 6 bases unmatched. Looked up from germline, CDR1 is SGHRS and CDR2 is YFSETQ.

This clone has a single count. The junction departs from germline at one end; a sequencing error may be responsible. The gene calls are TRBV7-7 and TRBJ1-4, with 10 bases identical to TRBD1. CDR1 SSHAT and CDR2 FNYEAQ come from the germline V gene (reference sequence). The CDR3 covers 21 residues. The CDR3 DNA is TGTGCTAGCAGCTTAAAGGGTCCGGGACAGGGGACGGACAAGGTTGATGAAAAACTGTTTTTT. Encoded protein: CASSLKGPGQGTDKVDEKLFF.

The J gene is TRBJ1-2, the V gene TRBV30, with TRBD1 matching over 7 bases. CDR1 GTSNPN and CDR2 SVGIG come from the germline V gene (reference sequence). V dropped 2 bases and J dropped 2; count of bases not matched to a gene: 2. There are 13 residues in the CDR3. The CDR3 nucleotides are TGTGCCTGGAGTCTACAGGGGAACTATGGCTACACCTTC. Translated: CAWSLQGNYGYTF. Variable domain in full (rest from reference TRBV30 and TRBJ1-2): SQTIHQWPATLVQPVGSPLSLECTVEGTSNPNLYWYRQAAGRGLQLLFYSVGIGQISSEVPQNLSASRPQDRQFILSSKKLLLSDSGFYLCAWSLQGNYGYTFGSGTRLTVV.

This chain joins TRBV2 and TRBJ2-1, with TRBD1 identical over 10 bases. With 2 bases clipped from V and 6 bases from J, the junction kept 7 bases outside the gene matches. This CDR3 contains 16 residues. Germline V gene sequence: CDR1 SNHLY, CDR2 FYNNEI. The CDR3 region has the DNA TGTGCCAGCAGTGAATCGGGTGGGACAGGGGCCAATGAGCAGTTCTTC. Translated: CASSESGGTGANEQFF.

This clone was seen a handful of times. The chain couples TRBV5-5 to TRBJ2-1; 13 nucleotides line up with TRBD2. Trimming removed 2 bases from V and 12 bases from J; junction bases left unmatched: 8. The germline V gene has CDR1 SGHKS and CDR2 YYEKEE (reference sequence). The CDR3 length is 15 residues. The CDR3 is CASSLGGLAGVGQFF. DNA for the CDR3: TGTGCCAGCAGCTTAGGAGGACTAGCGGGAGTAGGGCAGTTCTTC.

This chain joins TRBV5-1 and TRBJ2-2, with D maybe TRBD1 (5 bases). CDR3 length: 13 residues. Trimming took 4 bases from V and 5 from J, leaving 9 bases between them. Germline assignment: CDR1 SGHRS and CDR2 YFSETQ. The CDR3 region has the DNA TGCGCCAGCAGCCTTACAGGAACCGGGGAGCTGTTTTTT. Translated: CASSLTGTGELFF.